Listed here are 14 T cell receptor beta chains from one sample, sequenced in a study of T cells in Graves' hyperthyroidism and ophthalmopathy. RNA transcripts gave rise to amplified TCR beta CDR3 regions. The study used the HTBI primer set for a first-round RT-PCR of the TCR CDR3. MiXCR, run by TCRdb on the multiplex PCR reads, gives a single entry per CDR3 protein. The profile covers 660,000 or so distinct CDR3 sequences, with less than 25% appearing a single time and 30% to 40% taken by the ten largest. The sequenced sample was blood. The receptors were sampled from a man aged 25 to 40 with Graves' ophthalmopathy.

This clonotype was counted between two and nine times. V is TRBV6-1 and J is TRBJ2-2, with 8 bases lining up with TRBD1. Germline V gives CDR1 MNHNS, CDR2 SASEGT. The CDR3 spans 20 residues. Trimming cost V 3 bases and J 7 bases; bases outside gene matches: 22. The CDR3: CASSEDKTGDPHRAHGELFF. The CDR3 coding sequence is TGTGCCAGCAGTGAGGACAAGACAGGGGACCCTCACAGGGCCCACGGGGAGCTGTTTTTT.

In this sample, this clonotype turned up a few times. Germline is not matched at one junction end, which may reflect a read error. The J gene is TRBJ2-3, the V gene TRBV7-9; D may be TRBD2 (6 bases). Germline CDR1 is SEHNR and CDR2 is FQNEAQ (reference sequence). The CDR3 consists of 15 residues. The CDR3 DNA sequence: TGTGCCAGCAGCTTAGTGGCGGGGAACACAGATACGCAGTGTTTT. Protein sequence: CASSLVAGNTDTQCF.

This clonotype was found many times. This chain uses TRBV30 with TRBJ1-1; tentative D call: TRBD1 (5 bases). CDR3 length: 12 residues. The V gene's germline CDR1 is GTSNPN and CDR2 SVGIG (reference sequence). Trimming removed 5 bases at V and 5 bases at J, with 12 bases between. CDR3 bases: TGTGCCTGGGACTGGGGGGGGACTGAAGCTTTCTTT. It yields the protein CAWDWGGTEAFF.

The sample holds a few counts of this clonotype. This chain connects TRBV30 to TRBJ2-3; the D is unclear. The CDR3 is 12 amino acids. V was pared by 0 bases and J by 8 bases, with 9 bases between. The V gene's germline CDR1 is GTSNPN and CDR2 SVGIG (reference sequence). The chain's CDR3 is CAWSVSGSTQYF. CDR3 in DNA: TGTGCCTGGAGTGTGTCCGGCTCTACGCAGTATTTT.

This clonotype has only a few counts. For the CDR3, the DNA is TGTGCCAGCAGTTGGTCGACTAGCGGGAGGGAGACCCAGTACTTC. This codes for CASSWSTSGRETQYF. The rearrangement uses TRBV12-3 or TRBV12-4 and TRBJ2-5; 13 bases agree with TRBD2. J gave up 5 bases and V 4 bases, and 4 bases lay outside the gene matches. The CDR3 runs 15 residues.

The table lists this clonotype with many counts. This chain links TRBV6-1 with TRBJ1-5; D gene uncertain. The CDR3 extends over 16 amino acids. V dropped 3 bases and J dropped 1 base, with 13 bases sitting between them. Germline values: CDR1 MNHNS, CDR2 SASEGT. CDR3 DNA: TGTGCCAGCAGTGAGGGAGGGATCCGGAGCAATCAGCCCCAGCATTTT. Protein sequence: CASSEGGIRSNQPQHF.

A note on this clonotype: The CDR3 does not end in the conserved phenylalanine or tryptophan, so this is likely a read error. V and J are TRBV15 and TRBJ2-3, with 8 positions matching TRBD2. Germline trimming cut 5 bases from V and 0 bases from J; bases unmatched to any gene: 13. This CDR3 is 18 amino acids long. CDR1 LNHNV and CDR2 YYDKDF come from the germline V gene (reference sequence). CDR3 DNA: TGTGCCACCAGCTTCACCTTCACTAGCGGCTCTAGCACAGATACGCAGTATCTT. This codes for CATSFTFTSGSSTDTQYL.

This clonotype was recorded many times. The rearrangement joins TRBV2 to TRBJ2-5, with 9 bases that match TRBD1. Trimming cost V 4 bases and J 4 bases; bases outside gene matches: 4. The CDR3 is made up of 14 amino acids. The V gene's germline CDR1 is SNHLY and CDR2 FYNNEI. CDR3 residues: CASSGDRAGETQYF. Here the CDR3 DNA reads TGTGCCAGCAGTGGGGACAGGGCGGGAGAGACCCAGTACTTC.

This clonotype was detected ten times or more. This rearrangement joins TRBV11-2 to TRBJ2-7; 7 bases fit TRBD2. With 6 bases clipped from V and 9 bases from J, the junction kept 14 bases outside the gene matches. The CDR3 loop spans 14 amino acids. The germline CDR1 and CDR2 sequences are SGHAT and FQNNGV. The CDR3: CASSQVRGRVTQYF. CDR3 in DNA: TGTGCCAGCAGTCAGGTCCGGGGGAGGGTGACGCAGTACTTC.

Many counts were recorded for this clonotype. This sequence joins TRBV28 and TRBJ2-7; no reliable D call. CDR1 MDHEN and CDR2 SYDVKM come from the germline V gene. The CDR3 spans 13 residues. V lost 5 bases, J lost 0 bases, and 8 bases lay in between. The DNA for the CDR3 is TGTGCCAGCAGTGGACGGATCTCCTACGAGCAGTACTTC. Translating gives CASSGRISYEQYF.

This sequence joins TRBV7-9 and TRBJ2-3; the match to TRBD2 covers 7 bases. Germline assignment: CDR1 SEHNR and CDR2 FQNEAQ (reference sequence). V gave up 5 bases and J gave up 3 bases; unmatched junction bases: 11. This CDR3 contains 16 residues. DNA for the CDR3: TGTGCCAGCAGCCCCCTTTCAGGGAGGGGAACAGATACGCAGTATTTT. It encodes CASSPLSGRGTDTQYF. The whole variable domain, filled in from reference TRBV7-9 and TRBJ2-3, reads DTGVSQNPRHKITKRGQNVTFRCDPISEHNRLYWYRQTLGQGPEFLTYFQNEAQLEKSRLLSDRFSAERPKGSFSTLEIQRTEQGDSAMYLCASSPLSGRGTDTQYFGPGTRLTVL.

The chain uses TRBV4-3 and TRBJ2-1, with 7 bases fitting TRBD2. CDR1 and CDR2 (germline): LGHNA, YSLEER. Trimming cost V 0 bases and J 8 bases; bases outside gene matches: 16. The CDR3 runs 18 residues. The CDR3 sequence is CASSQDLRGASSGDEQFF. The CDR3 coding sequence is TGCGCCAGCAGCCAAGATCTTCGGGGAGCGTCAAGCGGGGATGAGCAGTTCTTC.

V is TRBV7-3 and J is TRBJ2-6, with unresolved D. Looked up from germline, CDR1 is SGHTA and CDR2 is FQGTGA. CDR3 length equals 16 residues. V shed 5 bases and J shed 0 bases, with 11 bases lying between them. CDR3 residues: CASSLSTSSGANVLTF. The CDR3 region has the DNA TGTGCCAGCAGCCTAAGTACGAGCTCTGGGGCCAACGTCCTGACTTTC.

The genes are TRBV5-1 and TRBJ2-5, with TRBD2 as a possible D gene (5 bases). Deletions cut 1 base from V and 2 bases from J, with 12 bases between. The germline V gene encodes CDR1 SGHRS and CDR2 YFSETQ. The CDR3 has 15 amino acids. The CDR3 nucleotides read TGCGCCAGCAGCTTGAGTGGACTCCCTCAAGAGACCCAGTACTTC. It specifies CASSLSGLPQETQYF.